This T cell receptor beta chain was profiled in a study of T cell responses to AZD1222 COVID-19 vaccine. The germline V gene has CDR1 SEHNR and CDR2 FQNEAQ (reference sequence). The CDR3 has 15 residues. J lost 5 bases, V lost 5 bases, and 7 bases had no gene match. TCRdb's copy holds only in-frame clones and misses some; the assay was immunoSEQ multiplex PCR. The sample has about 110,000 clones; around nine tenths are singletons. Sequences were derived from peripheral blood, sampled on day 0 of AZD1222 vaccination. This receptor was identified in an adult in good health. The V and J genes are TRBV7-9 and TRBJ2-1; 9 positions agree with TRBD1. The CDR3 DNA follows: TGTGCCAGCAGCCGGGACAGGGTCCGCAACAATGAGCAGTTCTTC. Its protein is CASSRDRVRNNEQFF.